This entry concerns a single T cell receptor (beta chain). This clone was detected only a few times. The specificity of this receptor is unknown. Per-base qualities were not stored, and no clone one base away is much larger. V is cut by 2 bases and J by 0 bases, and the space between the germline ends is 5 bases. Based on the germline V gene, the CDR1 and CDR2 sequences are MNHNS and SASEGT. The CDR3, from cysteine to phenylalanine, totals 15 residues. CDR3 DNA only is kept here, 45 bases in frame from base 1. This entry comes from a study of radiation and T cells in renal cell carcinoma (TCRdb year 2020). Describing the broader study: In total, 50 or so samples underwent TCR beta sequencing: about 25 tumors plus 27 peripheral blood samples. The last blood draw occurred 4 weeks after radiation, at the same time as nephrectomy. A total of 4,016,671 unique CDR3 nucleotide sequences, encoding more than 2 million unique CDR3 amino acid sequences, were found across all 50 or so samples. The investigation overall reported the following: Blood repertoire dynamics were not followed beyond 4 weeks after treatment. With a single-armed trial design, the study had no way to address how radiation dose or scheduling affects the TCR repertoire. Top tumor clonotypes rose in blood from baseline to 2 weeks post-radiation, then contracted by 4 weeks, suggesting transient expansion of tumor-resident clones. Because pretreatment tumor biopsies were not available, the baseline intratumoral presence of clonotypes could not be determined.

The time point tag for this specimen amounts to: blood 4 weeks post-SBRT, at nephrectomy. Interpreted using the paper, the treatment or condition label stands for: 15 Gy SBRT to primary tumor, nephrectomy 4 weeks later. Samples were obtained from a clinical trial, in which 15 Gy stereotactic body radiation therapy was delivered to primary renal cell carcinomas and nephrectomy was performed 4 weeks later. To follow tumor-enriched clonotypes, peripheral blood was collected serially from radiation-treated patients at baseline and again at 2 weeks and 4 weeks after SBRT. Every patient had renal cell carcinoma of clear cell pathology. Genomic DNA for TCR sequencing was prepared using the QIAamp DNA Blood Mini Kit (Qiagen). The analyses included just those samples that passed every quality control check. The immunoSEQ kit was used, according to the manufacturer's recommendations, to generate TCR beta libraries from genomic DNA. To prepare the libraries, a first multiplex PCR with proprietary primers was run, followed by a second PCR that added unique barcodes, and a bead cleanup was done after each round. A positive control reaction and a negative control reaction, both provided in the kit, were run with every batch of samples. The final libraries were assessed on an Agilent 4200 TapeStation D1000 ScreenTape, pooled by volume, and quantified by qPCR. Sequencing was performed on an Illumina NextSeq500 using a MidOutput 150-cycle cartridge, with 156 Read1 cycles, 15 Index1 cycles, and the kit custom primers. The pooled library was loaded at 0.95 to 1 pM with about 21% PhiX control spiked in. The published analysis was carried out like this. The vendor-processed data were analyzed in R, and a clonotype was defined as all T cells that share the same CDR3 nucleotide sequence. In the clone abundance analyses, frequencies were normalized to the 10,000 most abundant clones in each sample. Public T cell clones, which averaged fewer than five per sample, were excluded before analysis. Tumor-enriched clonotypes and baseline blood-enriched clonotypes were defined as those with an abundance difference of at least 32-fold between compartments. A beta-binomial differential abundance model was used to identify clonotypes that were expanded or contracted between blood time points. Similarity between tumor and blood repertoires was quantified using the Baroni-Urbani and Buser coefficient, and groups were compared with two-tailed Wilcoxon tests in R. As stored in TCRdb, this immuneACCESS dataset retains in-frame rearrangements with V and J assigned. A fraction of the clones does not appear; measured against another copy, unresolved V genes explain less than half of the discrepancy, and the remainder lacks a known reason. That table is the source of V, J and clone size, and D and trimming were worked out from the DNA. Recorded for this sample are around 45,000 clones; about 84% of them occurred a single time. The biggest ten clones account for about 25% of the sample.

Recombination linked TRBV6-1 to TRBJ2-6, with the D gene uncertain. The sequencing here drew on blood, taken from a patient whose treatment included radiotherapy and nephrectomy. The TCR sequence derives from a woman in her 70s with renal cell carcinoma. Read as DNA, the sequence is TGTGCCAGCAGTGAACGGTTCTCTGGGGCCAACGTCCTGACTTTC. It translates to CASSERFSGANVLTF.